This T cell receptor beta chain came from a study of blood T cell repertoires in COVID-19. Germline V gene data show CDR1 as MGHRA and CDR2 as YSYEKL. This CDR3 contains 17 residues. Unmatched junction bases numbered 2, after V lost 2 bases and J lost 0 bases. Generated by immunoSEQ multiplex PCR, the TCRdb table keeps only in-frame clones and is missing some. The sample carries 95,000 to 110,000 clones, about 87% recorded once. The specimen was peripheral blood. The chain carries TRBV4-1 and TRBJ2-1; the match to TRBD2 covers 12 bases. The source is a middle-aged man with active or convalescent COVID-19. The CDR3 here is CASSQSSGRASYNEQFF. The CDR3 coding sequence is TGCGCCAGCAGCCAATCTAGCGGGAGGGCCTCCTACAATGAGCAGTTCTTC.